This entry lists 13 T cell receptor beta chains sequenced from one sample in a study of cytomegalovirus exposure and HLA in healthy donors. The study ran its PCR with 60 Vbeta and 13 Jbeta primers. Data came from immunoSEQ multiplex PCR; TCRdb stores just in-frame clones and leaves some out. Found here are 150,000 to 200,000 clones, about 75% of them singletons; the top ten hold about 0.93%. The material sequenced was PBMCs. The receptors derive from a woman between 50 and 59 years old in good health and CMV-seropositive.

This chain's CDR3 is CASSYKLNYEQYF. In DNA, the CDR3 is TGTGCCAGCAGTTATAAGCTGAACTACGAGCAGTACTTC. The chain employs TRBV6-5 and TRBJ2-7; the D is unclear. Germline V gives CDR1 MNHEY, CDR2 SVGAGI. The CDR3 is 13 amino acids. V dropped 3 bases and J dropped 3 bases, with 9 bases sitting between them.

This chain joins TRBV7-8 and TRBJ1-4, with 7 nucleotides matching TRBD1. Trimming cost V 1 base and J 0 bases; bases outside gene matches: 17. The length of the CDR3 is 21 residues. Germline V gene data show CDR1 as SGHVS and CDR2 as FQNEAQ. The chain's CDR3 is CASSLVKVQGVYVATNEKLFF. As DNA, the CDR3 is TGTGCCAGCAGCTTAGTTAAGGTCCAGGGGGTATATGTCGCAACTAATGAAAAACTGTTTTTT.

The chain uses TRBV30 and TRBJ1-1, with D hard to call. CDR3 length equals 12 residues. V lost 3 bases, J lost 8 bases, and 13 bases lay in between. Per germline, CDR1 GTSNPN and CDR2 SVGIG (reference sequence). CDR3 in amino acids: CAWREEEGEAFF. In DNA form, the CDR3 reads TGTGCCTGGAGGGAGGAAGAGGGCGAAGCTTTCTTT.

The V call is TRBV19, the J call TRBJ2-7; D perhaps matches TRBD2 (5 bases). The CDR3 contains 14 residues. Trimming stripped 7 bases from V and 0 bases from J, with 13 bases between. The germline V gene has CDR1 LNHDA and CDR2 SQIVND (reference sequence). In DNA form, the CDR3 reads TGTGCCAGTACTGCCGGAGGAACCTCCTACGAGCAGTACTTC. It yields the protein CASTAGGTSYEQYF.

This chain uses TRBV7-9 with TRBJ1-3; D is undetermined. This CDR3 has 14 amino acids. Germline V gene lookup returns CDR1 SEHNR and CDR2 FQNEAQ (reference sequence). V lost 3 bases and J lost 0, with 6 bases in between. Written as DNA, the CDR3 is TGTGCCAGCAGCTTGAGTATCTCTGGAAACACCATATATTTT. As protein: CASSLSISGNTIYF.

The V gene is TRBV5-1, the J gene TRBJ1-1; a possible D gene is TRBD1 (5 bases). V gave up 4 bases and J gave up 3 bases, with 13 bases separating them. Germline CDR1 SGHRS, CDR2 YFSETQ. The CDR3 spans 14 residues. CDR3 in amino acids: CASSVAPGDTEAFF. CDR3 DNA: TGCGCCAGCAGCGTCGCCCCGGGGGACACTGAAGCTTTCTTT.

The V gene is TRBV5-1, the J gene TRBJ1-1; the D gene is possibly TRBD1 (5 bases). CDR1 and CDR2 from the germline V gene are SGHRS and YFSETQ. Trimming removed 0 bases at V and 7 bases at J, with 7 bases between. The CDR3 has 12 residues. The CDR3 spells CASSLERGEAFF. The CDR3 DNA sequence: TGCGCCAGCAGCTTGGAAAGGGGTGAAGCTTTCTTT.

The rearrangement uses TRBV5-4 and TRBJ2-3; 8 nucleotides align to TRBD2. Germline loops: CDR1 SGHNT, CDR2 YYREEE (reference sequence). The CDR3 contains 15 residues. The trim removed 2 bases at V and 3 bases at J, leaving 5 bases unmatched. In DNA form, the CDR3 reads TGTGCCAGCAGCTTATCCCCGGGGGGGACAGATACGCAGTATTTT. Residues: CASSLSPGGTDTQYF.

The rearrangement uses TRBV6-5 and TRBJ1-6; D gene uncertain. The V and J ends lost 5 bases and 5 bases respectively, with 13 bases between them. Germline CDR1 is MNHEY and CDR2 is SVGAGI. The CDR3 spans 15 residues. The CDR3 DNA sequence: TGTGCCAGCAGTATCCAGGTTCACAATAATTCACCCCTCCACTTT. It codes for CASSIQVHNNSPLHF.

The J gene is TRBJ1-5, the V gene TRBV2; D not resolved. The CDR3 runs to 13 residues. The V and J ends lost 4 bases and 4 bases respectively, with 8 bases between them. Germline CDR1 is SNHLY and CDR2 is FYNNEI. Here the CDR3 DNA reads TGTGCCAGCAGTGCGAGGGAAAATCAGCCCCAGCATTTT. This codes for CASSARENQPQHF.

The chain uses TRBV10-3 and TRBJ2-7; 13 bases agree with TRBD2. The germline CDR1 and CDR2 sequences are ENHRY and SYGVKD. With V trimmed by 2 bases and J by 2 bases, 6 bases remained unmatched. The CDR3 covers 17 residues. The CDR3 reads CAISEELTSGGAYEQYF. Written as DNA, the CDR3 is TGTGCCATCAGTGAGGAACTCACTAGCGGGGGGGCCTACGAGCAGTACTTC.

The V gene is TRBV7-3, the J gene TRBJ2-7; perhaps TRBD1 as D (5 bases). Trimming removed 1 base at V and 3 bases at J, with 7 bases between. This CDR3 comprises 13 residues. CDR1 SGHTA and CDR2 FQGTGA come from the germline V gene. CDR3 protein: CASSLSGHYEQYF. The CDR3 region has the DNA TGTGCCAGCAGCTTAAGTGGACACTACGAGCAGTACTTC.

The chain has TRBV11-2 and TRBJ1-2, with 9 positions matching TRBD1. The germline gives CDR1 SGHAT, CDR2 FQNNGV. Trimming took 4 bases from V and 5 from J; bases not matched to a gene: 11. The CDR3 has 16 residues. CDR3 sequence reads: CASSSPRDRESYGYTF. Here the CDR3 DNA reads TGTGCCAGCAGCTCACCCCGGGACAGGGAATCTTATGGCTACACCTTC. Full variable domain (rest looked up from reference TRBV11-2 and TRBJ1-2): EAGVAQSPRYKIIEKRQSVAFWCNPISGHATLYWYQQILGQGPKLLIQFQNNGVVDDSQLPKDRFSAERLKGVDSTLKIQPAKLEDSAVYLCASSSPRDRESYGYTFGSGTRLTVV.